This T cell receptor beta chain was documented in a study of identical twins (dated by TCRdb to the mid-2010s). Looking at the study overall: To test whether fetal clonotypes persist, the study used deep sequencing on TCR alpha and beta repertoires from monozygotic twins, unrelated adults of various ages, and cord blood. To rule out contamination, the twin experiments were replicated at different times with different library preparation protocols.

Every donor was a healthy Caucasian. The study also sequenced three unrelated non-twin adults: a male aged 18 to 30, a male aged 50 to 60 and a female aged 50 to 60. Using Miltenyi CD45RO+ enrichment and human naive T-cell isolation kits, memory (CD45RO+) and naive T cells were isolated from PBMC. Points on this clonotype: The clone's antigen remains unknown. No much larger clone exists at a distance of one base, and base qualities are not known.

Summary of the overall study and its limitations: Out-of-frame TCR alpha sharing in monozygotic twins was systematically underestimated by recombination models, whereas sharing between unrelated individuals was in agreement with the recombination models. The excess sharing between twins in beta out-of-frame sequences was weaker because fewer shared sequences reduced the signal-to-noise ratio. Out-of-frame TCR alpha sequences shared between twins showed an excess of low generation-probability sequences compared with coincidental sharing between unrelated individuals. Because the same donors could not be followed over many years, the conclusions depended on cross-sectional statistical analysis. Abundant cord blood beta clonotypes had fewer insertions, young adult naive repertoires showed a similar but weaker trend, and memory repertoires showed no such trend. Zero-insertion analyses could be partly confounded by invariant T cells such as MAIT and iNKT, although diverse VJ usage argued against such confounding for most clonotypes.

The library was prepared using 5' RACE. The reads were generated on an Illumina HiSeq 2000. Template switching introduced a universal primer binding site; the final cDNA contained a unique molecular identifier, enabling accurate counting of TCR cDNA molecules. Specific primers in the conserved constant-segment region were used to synthesize first-strand cDNA for TCR alpha and beta chains. To control for contamination, every cDNA library carried two barcodes: a SMART-Mk sample barcode plus Illumina barcodes. TruSeq adapter sequences, together with Illumina sample barcodes, were added in two successive PCR steps. The Illumina HiSeq platform was used with custom primers to sequence TCR alpha and beta cDNA libraries. In the authors' own workflow: MiGEC processed the raw reads to extract unique molecular identifiers, while MiXCR was used to determine the CDR3 positions. Recombination models were inferred per individual with the repgenHMM and IGoR tools using an EM algorithm. Shared clonotype analysis was performed with the tcR package in R, normalizing sharing by the product of cloneset sizes. To study raw recombination without the effects of thymic and clonal selection, out-of-frame nonproductive sequences were analyzed. TCRdb applied fastp at Q25 and MiXCR to the public reads, then kept only in-frame beta chains. Every CDR3 protein is listed once, alongside the most common genes and DNA of its rows. The V and J calls follow TCRdb's processing rather than the paper's. For this sample the table gives hundreds of thousands of distinct CDR3 sequences, of which around 6% were detected only once. The ten largest make up approximately 2% of the sample.

The sample taken for sequencing was naive T cells sorted from blood. Reading the label with the study, this specimen's cell subset or site is: cells isolated with a human naive T-cell isolation kit. This sequence originates from a young man in good health.

The CDR3 reads as follows: CASSAGLAGGPPPFF. Read as DNA, the sequence is TGTGCCAGCAGCGCCGGACTAGCGGGAGGGCCTCCCCCGTTCTTC. This chain is built from TRBV14 and TRBJ2-1; 15 bases in the junction line up with TRBD2. The germline V gene provides CDR1 SGHDN and CDR2 FVKESK. V is cut back by 5 bases and J by 15 bases, with 11 bases in the junction unmatched. From the cysteine through the phenylalanine, the CDR3 covers 15 amino acids. Only the CDR3 DNA stays, 45 bases, in frame from base 1.